The rows below give T cell receptor beta chains drawn from one sample of a study of blood T cell repertoires in COVID-19. The protocol was immunoSEQ multiplex PCR, while the TCRdb copy is restricted to in-frame clones and leaves out a portion. Of 200,000 or so clones in the sample, 86% are singletons; the top ten hold roughly 2.4%. The material sequenced was peripheral blood. These receptors originate from a woman aged 50 to 60 with acute or convalescent COVID-19. Each CDR3 is given without its conserved first and last residue.

>12|TRBJ2-3|TRBV5-1
ASSYDRDTDTQY
>16|TRBJ1-1|TRBV7-6
ASSLGGPSFELYTEAF
>10|TRBJ1-5|TRBV6-6
ASSNSNQPQH
>14|TRBJ2-2|TRBV5-4
ASSRGTASNTGELF
>10|TRBJ1-5|TRBV29-1
SVTDSNQPQH
>13|TRBJ2-7|TRBV5-4
ASSRSTDPSYEQY
>11|TRBJ2-2|TRBV24-1
ATGQGNTGELF
>12|TRBJ2-7|TRBV11-2
ASSLDGGIYEQY
>13|TRBJ2-7|TRBV24-1
ATSVGGFPSYEQY
>17|TRBJ1-1|TRBV18
ASSPFASSDGSINTEAF
>16|TRBJ2-1|TRBV10-2
ASSEFKSGLAMGNEQF
>12|TRBJ1-2|TRBV7-9
ASSSLDRVGGYT
>12|TRBJ2-7|TRBV5-1
ASSSGQGGYEQY
>14|TRBJ2-1|TRBV7-2
ASSSSGTPQYNEQF
>9|TRBJ2-3|TRBV5-1
ASRYTDTQY
>12|TRBJ2-7|TRBV10-1
ASRPGTSAHEQY
>19|TRBJ2-3|TRBV27
ASSSPGGSRRAGASSDTQY
>11|TRBJ2-5|TRBV11-2
ASSEGVEETQY
>14|TRBJ2-5|TRBV4-1
ASSPWTSGDQETQY
>13|TRBJ1-2|TRBV9
ASSVGQSLNYGYT
>13|TRBJ2-1|TRBV10-2
ASSDVAVTYNEQF
>15|TRBJ1-6|TRBV6-6
ASSQPGGGWVNSPLH
>13|TRBJ2-2|TRBV18
ASSPGTGNTGELF
>11|TRBJ2-7|TRBV24-1
ATSDGGNYEQY
>12|TRBJ2-1|TRBV29-1
SASGQRPYNEQF
>11|TRBJ1-1|TRBV24-1
ATSDSWNTEAF
>10|TRBJ2-1|TRBV6-2/TRBV6-3
ASSRGGAEQF
>12|TRBJ1-5|TRBV7-9
ASSLGQGGQPQH
>12|TRBJ2-5|TRBV18
ASSPRGQGETQY
>13|TRBJ1-4|TRBV19
ASSIGGRSNEKLF
>14|TRBJ2-7|TRBV7-9
ASSLGASGRVYEQY
>13|TRBJ1-2|TRBV5-4
ASSAGTGGVDGYT
>13|TRBJ1-5|TRBV4-1
ASSQPGGIGQPQH
>11|TRBJ1-3|TRBV7-9
ASSPQGTNTIY
>12|TRBJ1-2|TRBV6-5
ATRLVQGVYGYT
>13|TRBJ1-6|TRBV7-9
ASSLAAALNSPLH
>13|TRBJ2-1|TRBV7-8
ASSRRTSSYNEQF
>15|TRBJ1-2|TRBV30
AWSIGFDRGLDYGYT
>12|TRBJ2-7|TRBV11-2
ASSLGQGAYEQY
>13|TRBJ2-1|TRBV7-3
ASSFGGARVNEQF
>11|TRBJ2-1|TRBV20-1
SASWDRDNEQF
>14|TRBJ2-1|TRBV19
ASSILAGASFGEQF
>12|TRBJ1-2|TRBV11-2
ASSLDPTNYGYT
>11|TRBJ2-5|TRBV30
AWSLSGRETQY
>11|TRBJ2-3|TRBV27
ASSRGGADTQY
>16|TRBJ1-1|TRBV6-2/TRBV6-3
ASSYLPFRGSRNTEAF
>13|TRBJ2-1|TRBV5-4
ASSLARGTYNEQF
>13|TRBJ1-5|TRBV6-2/TRBV6-3
ASSYGQGHGQPQH
>13|TRBJ2-1|TRBV28
ASSFRDRGANEQF
>12|TRBJ2-3|TRBV6-6
ASSYQVDTDTQY
>14|TRBJ2-5|TRBV4-1
ASSQDVSGGAGTQY
>9|TRBJ2-5|TRBV27
ASSVQGTQY
>13|TRBJ1-3|TRBV7-2
ASSLTSGPQNTIY